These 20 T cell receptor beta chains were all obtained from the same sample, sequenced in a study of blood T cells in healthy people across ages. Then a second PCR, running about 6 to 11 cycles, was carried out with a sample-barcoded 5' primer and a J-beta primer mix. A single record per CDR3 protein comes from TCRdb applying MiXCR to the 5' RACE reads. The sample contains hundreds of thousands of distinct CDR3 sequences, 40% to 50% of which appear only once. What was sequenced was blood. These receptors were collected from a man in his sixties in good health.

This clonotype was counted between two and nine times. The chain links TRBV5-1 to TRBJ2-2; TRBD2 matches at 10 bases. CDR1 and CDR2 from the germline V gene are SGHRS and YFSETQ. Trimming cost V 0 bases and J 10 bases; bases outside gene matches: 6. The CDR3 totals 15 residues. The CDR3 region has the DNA TGCGCCAGCAGCTTGGCAGCGGGGGGGCCGAAGGAGCTGTTTTTT. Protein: CASSLAAGGPKELFF.

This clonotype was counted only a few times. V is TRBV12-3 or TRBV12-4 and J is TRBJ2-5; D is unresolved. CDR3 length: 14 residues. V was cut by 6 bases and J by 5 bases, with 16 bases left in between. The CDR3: CASSLDARRETQYF. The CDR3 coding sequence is TGTGCCAGCAGCCTGGACGCACGCCGGGAGACCCAGTACTTC.

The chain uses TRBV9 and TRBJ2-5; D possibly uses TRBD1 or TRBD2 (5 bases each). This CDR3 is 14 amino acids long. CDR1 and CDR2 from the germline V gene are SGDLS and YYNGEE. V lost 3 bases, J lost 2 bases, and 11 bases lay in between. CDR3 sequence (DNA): TGTGCCAGCAGCGGTGGGACGCTTCAAGAGACCCAGTACTTC. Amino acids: CASSGGTLQETQYF.

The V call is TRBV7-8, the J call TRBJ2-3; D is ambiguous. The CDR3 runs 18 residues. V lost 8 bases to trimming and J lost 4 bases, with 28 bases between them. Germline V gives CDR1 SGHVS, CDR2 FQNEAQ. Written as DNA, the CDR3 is TGTGCCAGCTTAGAGCGTAGGTCCTTAACCTATCGTCCAGATACGCAGTATTTT. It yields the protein CASLERRSLTYRPDTQYF.

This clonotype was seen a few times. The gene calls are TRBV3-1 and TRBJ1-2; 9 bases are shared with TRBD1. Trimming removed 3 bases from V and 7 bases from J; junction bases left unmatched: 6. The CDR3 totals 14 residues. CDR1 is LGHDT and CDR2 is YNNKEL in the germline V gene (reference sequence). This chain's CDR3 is CASSHPGTGSGYTF. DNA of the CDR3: TGTGCCAGCAGCCATCCCGGGACAGGGTCTGGCTACACCTTC.

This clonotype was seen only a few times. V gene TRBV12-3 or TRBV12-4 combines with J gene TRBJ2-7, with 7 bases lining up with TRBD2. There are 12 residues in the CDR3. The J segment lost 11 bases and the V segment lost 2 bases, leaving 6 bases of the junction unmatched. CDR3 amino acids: CASSLNRGEKYF. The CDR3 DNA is TGTGCCAGCAGTTTAAATCGGGGGGAGAAGTACTTC.

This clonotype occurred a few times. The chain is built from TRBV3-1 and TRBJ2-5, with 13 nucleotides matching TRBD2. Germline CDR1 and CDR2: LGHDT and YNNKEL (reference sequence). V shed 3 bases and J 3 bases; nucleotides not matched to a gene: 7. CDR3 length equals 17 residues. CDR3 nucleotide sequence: TGTGCCAGCAGCCAGGTTACTAGCGGGGGGGCCGAAGAGACCCAGTACTTC. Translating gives CASSQVTSGGAEETQYF.

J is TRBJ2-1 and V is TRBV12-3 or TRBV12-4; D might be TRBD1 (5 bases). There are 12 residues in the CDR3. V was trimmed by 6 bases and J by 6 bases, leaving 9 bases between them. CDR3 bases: TGTGCCAGCAGATTGACAGCCAATGAGCAGTTCTTC. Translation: CASRLTANEQFF.

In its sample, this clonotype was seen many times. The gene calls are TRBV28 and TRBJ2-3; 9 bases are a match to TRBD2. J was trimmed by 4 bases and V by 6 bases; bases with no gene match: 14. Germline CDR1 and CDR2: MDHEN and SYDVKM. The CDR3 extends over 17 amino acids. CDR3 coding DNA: TGTGCCAGCAGCTCCCACTTGGGCGGGGGGGGTCCAGATACGCAGTATTTT. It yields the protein CASSSHLGGGGPDTQYF.

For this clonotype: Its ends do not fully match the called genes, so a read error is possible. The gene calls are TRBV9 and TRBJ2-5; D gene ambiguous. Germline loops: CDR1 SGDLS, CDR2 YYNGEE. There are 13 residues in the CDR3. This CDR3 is CASSVGPGEAQYF. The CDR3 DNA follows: TGTGCCAGCAGCGTAGGTCCCGGAGAGGCCCAGTACTTC.

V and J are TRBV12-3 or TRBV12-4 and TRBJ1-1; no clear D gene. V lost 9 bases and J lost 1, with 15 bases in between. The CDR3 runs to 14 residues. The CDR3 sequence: CASYLGKRNTEAFF. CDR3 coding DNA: TGTGCCAGTTACCTTGGCAAGAGGAACACTGAAGCTTTCTTT.

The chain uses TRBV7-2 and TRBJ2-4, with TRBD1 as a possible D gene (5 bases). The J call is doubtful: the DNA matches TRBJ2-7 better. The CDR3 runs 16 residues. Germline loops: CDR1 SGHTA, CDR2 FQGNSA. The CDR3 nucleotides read TGTGCCAGCAGCTCCCCATCTTACAGGAATTCCTACGAGCAGTACTTC. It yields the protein CASSSPSYRNSYEQYF.

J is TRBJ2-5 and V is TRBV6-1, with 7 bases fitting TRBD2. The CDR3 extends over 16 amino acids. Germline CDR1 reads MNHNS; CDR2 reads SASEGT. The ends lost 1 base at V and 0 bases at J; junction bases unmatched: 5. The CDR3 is CASSEGLAVYQETQYF. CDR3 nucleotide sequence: TGTGCCAGCAGTGAAGGACTAGCAGTTTACCAAGAGACCCAGTACTTC.

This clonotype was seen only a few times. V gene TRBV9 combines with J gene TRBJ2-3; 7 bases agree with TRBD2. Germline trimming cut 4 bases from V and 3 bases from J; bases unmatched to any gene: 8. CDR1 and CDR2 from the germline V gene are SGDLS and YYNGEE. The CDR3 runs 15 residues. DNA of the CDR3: TGTGCCAGCAGCCCGGTGGGGGGGTTAACAGATACGCAGTATTTT. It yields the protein CASSPVGGLTDTQYF.

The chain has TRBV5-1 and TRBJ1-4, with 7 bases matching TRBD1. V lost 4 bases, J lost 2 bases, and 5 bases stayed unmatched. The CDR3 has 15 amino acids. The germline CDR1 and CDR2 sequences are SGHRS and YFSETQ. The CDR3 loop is CASSQRDSTNEKLFF. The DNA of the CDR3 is TGCGCCAGCAGCCAGCGGGACAGCACTAATGAAAAACTGTTTTTT.

The CDR3, as DNA: TGTGCCAGCAGAGAGACAGGGGGCTTGGAAGCTTTCTTT. Protein product: CASRETGGLEAFF. The chain has TRBV28 and TRBJ1-1, with 10 bases fitting TRBD1. Losses at the gene ends were 6 bases for V and 8 bases for J; bases not matched to a gene: 6. The CDR3 has 13 amino acids. Looked up from germline, CDR1 is MDHEN and CDR2 is SYDVKM.

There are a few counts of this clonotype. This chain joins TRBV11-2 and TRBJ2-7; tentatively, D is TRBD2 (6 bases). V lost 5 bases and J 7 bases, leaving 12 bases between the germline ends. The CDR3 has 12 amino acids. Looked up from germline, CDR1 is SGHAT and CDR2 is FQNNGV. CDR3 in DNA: TGTGCCAGCAGCCCCCCGCGGGGAGAGCAGTACTTC. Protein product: CASSPPRGEQYF. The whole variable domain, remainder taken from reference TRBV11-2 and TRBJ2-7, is EAGVAQSPRYKIIEKRQSVAFWCNPISGHATLYWYQQILGQGPKLLIQFQNNGVVDDSQLPKDRFSAERLKGVDSTLKIQPAKLEDSAVYLCASSPPRGEQYFGPGTRLTVT.

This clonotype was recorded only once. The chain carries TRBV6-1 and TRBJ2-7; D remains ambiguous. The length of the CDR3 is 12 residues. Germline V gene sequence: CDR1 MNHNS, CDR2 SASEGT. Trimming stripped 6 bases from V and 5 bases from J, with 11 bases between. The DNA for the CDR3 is TGTGCCAGCAGCCTTGGACCCAACGAGCAGTACTTC. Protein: CASSLGPNEQYF.

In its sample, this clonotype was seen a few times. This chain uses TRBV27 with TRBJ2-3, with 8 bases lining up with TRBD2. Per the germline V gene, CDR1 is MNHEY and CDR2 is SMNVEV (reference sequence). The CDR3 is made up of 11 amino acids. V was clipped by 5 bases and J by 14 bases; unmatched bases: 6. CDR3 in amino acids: CASSPGLGRYF. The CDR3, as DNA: TGTGCCAGCAGTCCGGGACTAGGGCGGTATTTT.

The CDR3 region has the DNA TGCGCCAGCAGCCAGGACAGGGTACGCACCGGGGAGCTGTTTTTT. Translating it yields CASSQDRVRTGELFF. The chain has TRBV4-1 and TRBJ2-2; 8 bases match TRBD1. Germline trimming cut 3 bases from V and 4 bases from J; bases unmatched to any gene: 4. Germline CDR1 MGHRA, CDR2 YSYEKL. This CDR3 region has 15 residues.